This T cell receptor (beta chain) was identified during a study of OX40 agonist ivuxolimab in advanced cancers. For the study at large: Patients treated during dose escalation were battling hepatocellular carcinoma, melanoma, renal cell or head and neck cancer.

Only in-frame clones appear in the TCRdb table, and some are missing; sequencing was by immunoSEQ multiplex PCR. Of roughly 80,000 clones listed, 80% to 90% are singletons. The CDR3 length is 13 residues. Germline trimming cut 6 bases from V and 4 bases from J; bases unmatched to any gene: 5. The germline V gene encodes CDR1 LNHDA and CDR2 SQIVND (reference sequence). The source of this sequence is an adult with an advanced solid tumor such as melanoma, head and neck, liver or kidney cancer. Sequencing used CD4+ or CD8+ T cells sorted from blood, obtained in a trial of the OX40 agonist ivuxolimab. The chain is built from TRBV19 and TRBJ1-2, with 7 bases lining up with TRBD1. The CDR3 here is CASRVQGTYGYTF. The CDR3 coding sequence is TGTGCCAGTAGAGTACAGGGGACCTATGGCTACACCTTC.